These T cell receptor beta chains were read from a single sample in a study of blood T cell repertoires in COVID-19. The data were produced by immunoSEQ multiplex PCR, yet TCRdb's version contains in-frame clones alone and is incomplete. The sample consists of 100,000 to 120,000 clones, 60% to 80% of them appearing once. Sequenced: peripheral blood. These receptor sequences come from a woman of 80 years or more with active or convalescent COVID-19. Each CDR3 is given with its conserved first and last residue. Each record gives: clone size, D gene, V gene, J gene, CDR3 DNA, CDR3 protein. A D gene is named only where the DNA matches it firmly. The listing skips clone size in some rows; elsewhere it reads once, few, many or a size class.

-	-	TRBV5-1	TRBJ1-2	TGCGCCAGCAGCTTGGACGGAGTCTCCTATGGCTACACCTTC	CASSLDGVSYGYTF
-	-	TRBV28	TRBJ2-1	TGTGCCAGCAGTTCACCCCTGGCACGCTCCTACAATGAGCAGTTCTTC	CASSSPLARSYNEQFF
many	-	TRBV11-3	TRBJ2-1	TGTGCCAGCAGCTTAGTTGGCGGGTCCCCTTACAATGAGCAGTTCTTC	CASSLVGGSPYNEQFF
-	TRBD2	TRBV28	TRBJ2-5	TGTGCCAGCAATTGGCTAGCGGGTTCGGAGACCCAGTACTTC	CASNWLAGSETQYF
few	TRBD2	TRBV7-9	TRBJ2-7	TGTGCCAGCAGCTTAGGTCTAGCGGGATCCTACGAGCAGTACTTC	CASSLGLAGSYEQYF
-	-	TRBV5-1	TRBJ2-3	TGCGCCAGCGCGAGGGACACTAGCACAGATACGCAGTATTTT	CASARDTSTDTQYF
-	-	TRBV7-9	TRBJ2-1	TGTGCCAGCAGCGTTAGCGGCCGGACCCGGTTCTTC	CASSVSGRTRFF
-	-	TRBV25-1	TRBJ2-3	TGTGCCAGCAGTGAAGCGGGAAGCACAGATACGCAGTATTTT	CASSEAGSTDTQYF
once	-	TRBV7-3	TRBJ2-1	TGTGCCAGCAGCTCCCGCGGGCGCAGCGGTAGCTCCTACAATGAGCAGTTCTTC	CASSSRGRSGSSYNEQFF
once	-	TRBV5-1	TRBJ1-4	TGCGCCAGCAGCTTGGACAGCCTCTATGAAAAACTGTTTTTT	CASSLDSLYEKLFF
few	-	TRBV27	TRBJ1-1	TGTGCCAGCAGTCCTCAGGGTACAGCGGGGGTTACTGAAGCTTTCTTT	CASSPQGTAGVTEAFF
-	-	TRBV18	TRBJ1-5	TGTGCCAGCTCACCAGGGGTCAGGGAGCCCCAGCATTTT	CASSPGVREPQHF